A single sample gave rise to the 24 T cell receptor beta chains below, sequenced in a study of shared clonotypes between healthy human individuals. The table came from immunoSEQ multiplex PCR; TCRdb's copy has only in-frame clones and leaves some out. The repertoire has 1,500,000 or so clones, around 95% of them found once; the top ten carry over 1%. Specimen: naive CD4+ T cells sorted from blood. The subset was: CD45RA+ positively selected. The receptors derive from a man aged 25-45 years in good health.

V usage is TRBV5-1 and J usage is TRBJ2-1, with 13 nucleotides matching TRBD2. CDR1 is SGHRS and CDR2 is YFSETQ in the germline V gene. Losses at the gene ends were 0 bases for V and 4 bases for J; bases not matched to a gene: 7. CDR3 length: 18 residues. This CDR3 is CASSLEGLAGSPYNEQFF. The CDR3 coding sequence is TGCGCCAGCAGCTTGGAGGGACTAGCGGGAAGTCCTTACAATGAGCAGTTCTTC.

V gene TRBV2 combines with J gene TRBJ2-7; weak D call: TRBD1 (5 bases). Trimming took off 3 bases at V and 7 bases at J, with 7 bases between the two ends. The CDR3 contains 11 residues. CDR1 is SNHLY and CDR2 is FYNNEI in the germline V gene. In DNA, the CDR3 is TGTGCCAGCAGTGACAGGGTTGAGCAGTACTTC. This translates into CASSDRVEQYF.

The CDR3 loop reads CASSPPNRVGETQYF. The DNA of the CDR3 is TGTGCCAGCAGCCCCCCCAACAGGGTAGGAGAGACCCAGTACTTC. The chain employs TRBV7-2 and TRBJ2-5, with D perhaps TRBD1 (6 bases). CDR1 and CDR2 (germline): SGHTA, FQGNSA. V was shortened by 5 bases and J by 4 bases, with 17 bases between the two germline ends. This CDR3 has 15 residues.

This chain links TRBV9 with TRBJ2-1, with D unresolved. The CDR3 spans 15 residues. The germline gives CDR1 SGDLS, CDR2 YYNGEE. V was trimmed by 0 bases and J by 2 bases, leaving 9 bases between them. The CDR3 region is CASSVVVGTYNEQFF. The CDR3 region has the DNA TGTGCCAGCAGCGTAGTGGTTGGCACCTACAATGAGCAGTTCTTC.

V usage is TRBV5-6 and J usage is TRBJ1-4; possibly TRBD1 for D (5 bases). The CDR3 has 14 residues. Germline CDR1 SGHDT, CDR2 YYEEEE. V lost 3 bases, J lost 6 bases, and 12 bases lay in between. In nucleotides, the CDR3 is TGTGCCAGCAGCTCGGGGGTCAGTGATGAAAAACTGTTTTTT. Protein sequence: CASSSGVSDEKLFF.

The chain recombines TRBV30 with TRBJ1-5; 7 bases line up with TRBD1. Germline assignment: CDR1 GTSNPN and CDR2 SVGIG (reference sequence). With V trimmed by 0 bases and J by 3 bases, 14 bases remained unmatched. This CDR3 spans 18 amino acids. The DNA of the CDR3 is TGTGCCTGGAGTGTAGAGTACAGGGGAGGAAGATCCAATCAGCCCCAGCATTTT. It codes for CAWSVEYRGGRSNQPQHF.

The chain recombines TRBV11-2 with TRBJ2-1, with D perhaps matching TRBD1 (6 bases). Germline V CDR1 and CDR2: SGHAT, FQNNGV. There are 17 residues in the CDR3. V gave up 0 bases and J gave up 4 bases, with 16 bases separating them. CDR3 nucleotides: TGTGCCAGCAGCTTAGATCTAGGGGGAAGAGGTTACAATGAGCAGTTCTTC. Translating gives CASSLDLGGRGYNEQFF. Filled out from reference TRBV11-2 and TRBJ2-1, the complete variable domain reads EAGVAQSPRYKIIEKRQSVAFWCNPISGHATLYWYQQILGQGPKLLIQFQNNGVVDDSQLPKDRFSAERLKGVDSTLKIQPAKLEDSAVYLCASSLDLGGRGYNEQFFGPGTRLTVL.

This clone was detected once. The chain joins TRBV15 to TRBJ2-1, with TRBD1 matching 8 bases. V gave up 5 bases and J gave up 8 bases; unmatched junction bases: 5. Germline V gene lookup returns CDR1 LNHNV and CDR2 YYDKDF (reference sequence). CDR3 length: 13 amino acids. As DNA, the CDR3 is TGTGCCACCAGCCTCAGGGGGCGGGATGAGCAGTTCTTC. The encoded protein is CATSLRGRDEQFF. The variable domain in full, completed from reference TRBV15 and TRBJ2-1, reads DAMVIQNPRYQVTQFGKPVTLSCSQTLNHNVMYWYQQKSSQAPKLLFHYYDKDFNNEADTPDNFQSRRPNTSFCFLDIRSPGLGDTAMYLCATSLRGRDEQFFGPGTRLTVL.

This chain joins TRBV28 and TRBJ1-2; no definite D call. Germline assignment: CDR1 MDHEN and CDR2 SYDVKM. This CDR3 has 14 residues. Trimming stripped 6 bases from V and 2 bases from J, with 13 bases between. CDR3 region: CASRPLIANYGYTF. The CDR3 bases are TGTGCCAGCAGACCCCTCATCGCAAACTATGGCTACACCTTC.

To note about this clone: The same CDR3 also results from other DNA sequences found in this sample. The CDR3 region has the DNA TGCGCCAGCAGCTTTGAAGAGACCCAGTACTTC. It specifies CASSFEETQYF. The chain combines TRBV5-1 with TRBJ2-5, with no clear D. In germline, CDR1 is SGHRS, CDR2 YFSETQ. CDR3 length: 11 residues. V was cut by 2 bases and J by 3 bases, with 2 bases left in between.

This chain links TRBV28 with TRBJ2-7; 14 bases agree with TRBD2. J lost 6 bases, V lost 7 bases, and 17 bases had no gene match. The CDR3 covers 18 residues. Germline CDR1 is MDHEN and CDR2 is SYDVKM. The CDR3 region has the DNA TGTGCCAGCAAAAGGCCGGGACTAGCGGGAGCCCCTTCCCGCGAGCAGTACTTC. It encodes CASKRPGLAGAPSREQYF.

This clone was detected only once. The chain is built from TRBV29-1 and TRBJ2-3, with a tentative D call TRBD2 (6 bases). Germline lookup yields CDR1 SQVTM and CDR2 ANQGSEA. The CDR3 has 15 amino acids. Trimming left V 0 bases short and J 2 bases short, with 12 bases between. CDR3 protein: CSVEDRRRVTDTQYF. DNA for the CDR3: TGCAGCGTTGAAGATCGGAGGAGGGTCACAGATACGCAGTATTTT.

The chain uses TRBV12-2 and TRBJ1-5. TRBV12-2 is a pseudogene segment. CDR3 length equals 16 residues. CDR3 amino acids: CASRLAPANSNQPQHF. CDR3 nucleotide sequence: TGTGCAAGTCGCTTAGCGCCGGCAAATAGCAATCAGCCCCAGCATTTT.

The gene calls are TRBV5-4 and TRBJ2-3, with D perhaps TRBD2 (5 bases). CDR3 length equals 15 residues. Germline CDR1 and CDR2: SGHNT and YYREEE (reference sequence). V was trimmed by 0 bases and J by 3 bases, leaving 11 bases between them. CDR3 bases: TGTGCCAGCAGCTTGGGACTAACCGGGACAGATACGCAGTATTTT. This sequence encodes CASSLGLTGTDTQYF.

This clone appeared once. DNA of the CDR3: TGTGCCAGCAGCCCCATTGACCGCGGGGAGCTGTTTTTT. The encoded protein is CASSPIDRGELFF. The J gene is TRBJ2-2, the V gene TRBV14; no clear D. The CDR3 spans 13 residues. The V end was cut by 4 bases, the J end by 7 bases, with 10 bases between. The germline CDR1 and CDR2 sequences are SGHDN and FVKESK.

This chain connects TRBV5-1 to TRBJ1-1; maybe TRBD1 (6 bases). The length of the CDR3 is 15 residues. Germline CDR1 SGHRS, CDR2 YFSETQ. V was pared by 4 bases and J by 1 base, with 14 bases between. This chain's CDR3 is CASSNNRVGNTEAFF. The CDR3 DNA reads TGCGCCAGCAGCAACAACAGGGTAGGGAACACTGAAGCTTTCTTT.

The J gene is TRBJ2-1, the V gene TRBV5-1; D is undetermined. Trimming removed 1 base from V and 6 bases from J, with 14 bases in between. This CDR3 has 15 amino acids. CDR1 is SGHRS and CDR2 is YFSETQ in the germline V gene. The CDR3 reads CASSLTGKAVNEQFF. CDR3 DNA: TGCGCCAGCAGCTTGACCGGTAAGGCAGTCAATGAGCAGTTCTTC. Variable domain in full (rest from reference TRBV5-1 and TRBJ2-1): KAGVTQTPRYLIKTRGQQVTLSCSPISGHRSVSWYQQTPGQGLQFLFEYFSETQRNKGNFPGRFSGRQFSNSRSEMNVSTLELGDSALYLCASSLTGKAVNEQFFGPGTRLTVL.

V gene TRBV2 combines with J gene TRBJ2-7; no clear D gene. V was shortened by 3 bases and J by 3 bases, with 6 bases between the two germline ends. Germline V gives CDR1 SNHLY, CDR2 FYNNEI. The CDR3 sequence is 12 residues long. CDR3 sequence: CASSESLYEQYF. The CDR3 nucleotides are TGTGCCAGCAGTGAGTCACTCTACGAGCAGTACTTC. The variable domain in full, with the rest retrieved from reference TRBV2 and TRBJ2-7, is EPEVTQTPSHQVTQMGQEVILRCVPISNHLYFYWYRQILGQKVEFLVSFYNNEISEKSEIFDDQFSVERPDGSNFTLKIRSTKLEDSAMYFCASSESLYEQYFGPGTRLTVT.

The gene calls are TRBV6-1 and TRBJ2-1, with 8 bases matching TRBD2. The V gene's germline CDR1 is MNHNS and CDR2 SASEGT. V was clipped by 2 bases and J by 0 bases; unmatched bases: 3. CDR3 length: 16 residues. DNA for the CDR3: TGTGCCAGCAGTGAAACGAGCGGGAGCTCCTACAATGAGCAGTTCTTC. This codes for CASSETSGSSYNEQFF.

The chain employs TRBV11-2 and TRBJ2-2, with TRBD2 matching over 8 bases. V dropped 3 bases and J dropped 4; count of bases not matched to a gene: 7. Per germline, CDR1 SGHAT and CDR2 FQNNGV. This CDR3 spans 16 amino acids. The CDR3 loop is CASSFRGGASTGELFF. Here the CDR3 DNA reads TGTGCCAGCAGCTTTCGGGGGGGCGCCAGCACCGGGGAGCTGTTTTTT.

This clone was seen once. The rearrangement joins TRBV29-1 to TRBJ2-7; D is unresolved. The CDR3 contains 12 residues. Germline CDR1 and CDR2: SQVTM and ANQGSEA. Trimming took off 4 bases at V and 0 bases at J, with 7 bases between the two ends. CDR3 loop: CSVGASSYEQYF. In nucleotides, the CDR3 is TGCAGCGTTGGGGCTAGCTCCTACGAGCAGTACTTC.

The chain uses TRBV23-1 and TRBJ2-7; D gene uncertain. TRBV23-1 qualifies as an ORF whose function is uncertain. V lost 6 bases and J lost 4, with 13 bases in between. The CDR3 is 13 amino acids. The CDR3 spells CASSPGAAYEQYF. The CDR3 coding sequence is TGCGCCAGCAGCCCAGGTGCGGCGTACGAGCAGTACTTC.

The V and J genes are TRBV5-1 and TRBJ2-1; possibly TRBD2 for D (5 bases). Germline loops: CDR1 SGHRS, CDR2 YFSETQ. V shed 0 bases and J shed 0 bases, with 13 bases lying between them. The CDR3 sequence is 17 residues long. The DNA of the CDR3 is TGCGCCAGCAGCTTGGCGGAGGACGCCAACTCCTACAATGAGCAGTTCTTC. Translated, it gives CASSLAEDANSYNEQFF.

V is TRBV11-2 and J is TRBJ1-1, with TRBD1 as a possible D gene (5 bases). Germline CDR1 and CDR2: SGHAT and FQNNGV. Trimming stripped 1 base from V and 9 bases from J, with 9 bases between. The CDR3 runs 12 residues. The CDR3 protein is CASSLGGRKAFF. The CDR3 bases are TGTGCCAGCAGCTTAGGGGGCAGGAAAGCTTTCTTT.